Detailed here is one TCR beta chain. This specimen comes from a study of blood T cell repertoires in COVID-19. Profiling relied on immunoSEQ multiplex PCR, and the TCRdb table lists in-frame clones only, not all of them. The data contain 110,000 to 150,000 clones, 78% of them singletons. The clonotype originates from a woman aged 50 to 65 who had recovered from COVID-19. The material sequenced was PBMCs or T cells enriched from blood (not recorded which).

The CDR3 spells CASSSGLYEQYF. CDR3 nucleotides: TGTGCCAGCAGTTCCGGTCTCTACGAGCAGTACTTC. The V call is TRBV12-3 or TRBV12-4, the J call TRBJ2-7; D is ambiguous. The CDR3 consists of 12 residues. V lost 4 bases and J 3 bases, leaving 7 bases between the germline ends.